The rows below give T cell receptor beta chains drawn from one sample of a study of beta chain features in type 1 diabetes. This table comes from immunoSEQ multiplex PCR, and its TCRdb copy is limited to in-frame clones, with some not included. The data show more than 130,000 clones, 6.9% seen once. Material: central memory CD4+ T cells from blood. These receptors were obtained from a woman aged 25 to 39 in good health. CDR3s include the opening cysteine and the closing phenylalanine or tryptophan. The D gene is left open where the match is weak. Expanded clones get a size class; other rows say once, few or many, or leave the size out.

d_call: .; clone_size: few; v_call: TRBV9; j_call: TRBJ1-2; cdr3_nt: TGTGCCAGCAGCCCAGGGAACTATGGCTACACCTTC; cdr3_aa: CASSPGNYGYTF
d_call: .; clone_size: .; v_call: TRBV29-1; j_call: TRBJ1-1; cdr3_nt: TGCAGCGTTACCGACGGGTATGAAGCTTTCTTT; cdr3_aa: CSVTDGYEAFF
d_call: .; clone_size: .; v_call: TRBV7-2; j_call: TRBJ1-2; cdr3_nt: TGTGCCAGCAGCTTAGTTCCCGGGTCGGACTATGGCTACACCTTC; cdr3_aa: CASSLVPGSDYGYTF
d_call: TRBD1; clone_size: .; v_call: TRBV5-1; j_call: TRBJ2-5; cdr3_nt: TGCGCCACCGCGACAGGGCCCCAAGAGACCCAGTACTTC; cdr3_aa: CATATGPQETQYF
d_call: TRBD2; clone_size: many; v_call: TRBV28; j_call: TRBJ2-7; cdr3_nt: TGTGCCAGCAGTTTAACTAGCGGCTACGAGCAGTACTTC; cdr3_aa: CASSLTSGYEQYF
d_call: .; clone_size: .; v_call: TRBV2; j_call: TRBJ1-5; cdr3_nt: TGTGCCAGCAGCGGACAGTCGGCGGGCAATCAGCCCCAGCATTTT; cdr3_aa: CASSGQSAGNQPQHF
d_call: .; clone_size: few; v_call: TRBV5-8; j_call: TRBJ2-3; cdr3_nt: TGTGCCAGCAGCTTGGGAGGACTGAGCACAGATACGCAGTATTTT; cdr3_aa: CASSLGGLSTDTQYF
d_call: TRBD2; clone_size: few; v_call: TRBV7-6; j_call: TRBJ2-1; cdr3_nt: TGTGCCAGCAGCTCAGCGGGGGGGGTGCCGTTCTTC; cdr3_aa: CASSSAGGVPFF
d_call: .; clone_size: few; v_call: TRBV7-9; j_call: TRBJ1-3; cdr3_nt: TGTGCCAGCAGCCTGGGGGGAGATGGTTCTGGAAACACCATATATTTT; cdr3_aa: CASSLGGDGSGNTIYF
d_call: .; clone_size: few; v_call: TRBV11-2; j_call: TRBJ2-5; cdr3_nt: TGTGCCAGCAGCTTAGGGACTGACCAAGAGACCCAGTACTTC; cdr3_aa: CASSLGTDQETQYF
d_call: TRBD2; clone_size: many; v_call: TRBV15; j_call: TRBJ2-1; cdr3_nt: TGTGCCACCAGTCCTAGCGGGAGGGGCGATGAGCAGTTCTTC; cdr3_aa: CATSPSGRGDEQFF
d_call: TRBD1; clone_size: .; v_call: TRBV5-4; j_call: TRBJ1-2; cdr3_nt: TGTGCCAGCAGCACCTTAGACAGGGGGCGGAATTATGGCTACACCTTC; cdr3_aa: CASSTLDRGRNYGYTF
d_call: TRBD2; clone_size: .; v_call: TRBV6-1; j_call: TRBJ2-1; cdr3_nt: TGTGCCAGCAGTGAATACCGGCTAGCGGGAGCTCGGAACAATGAGCAGTTCTTC; cdr3_aa: CASSEYRLAGARNNEQFF
d_call: .; clone_size: few; v_call: TRBV6-5; j_call: TRBJ2-6; cdr3_nt: TGTGCCAGCAGTACCATAGCGTCTGGGGCCAACGTCCTGACTTTC; cdr3_aa: CASSTIASGANVLTF
d_call: .; clone_size: few; v_call: TRBV7-2; j_call: TRBJ2-1; cdr3_nt: TGTGCCAGCAGCTTAGTTAGCGGCTACAATGAGCAGTTCTTC; cdr3_aa: CASSLVSGYNEQFF
d_call: .; clone_size: many; v_call: TRBV5-1; j_call: TRBJ2-7; cdr3_nt: TGCGCCAGCAGCCTAGAGCCGTTCGACTCCTACGAGCAGTACTTC; cdr3_aa: CASSLEPFDSYEQYF
d_call: TRBD1; clone_size: once; v_call: TRBV27; j_call: TRBJ2-5; cdr3_nt: TGTGCCGGCAGTAGCGGACAGGGAGAGACCCAGTACTTC; cdr3_aa: CAGSSGQGETQYF
d_call: TRBD1; clone_size: .; v_call: TRBV18; j_call: TRBJ1-4; cdr3_nt: TGTGCCAGCTCACCACCCCGGGACAGGGGTGAAAAACTGTTTTTT; cdr3_aa: CASSPPRDRGEKLFF